Presented here are 30 T cell receptor beta chains from one specimen sequenced in a study of T cell changes during pregnancy in multiple sclerosis. Method: immunoSEQ multiplex PCR; TCRdb's copy keeps in-frame clones and lacks some. Among roughly 69,000 clones listed, around 90% were seen once. The sequenced sample was peripheral blood, obtained after pregnancy. All receptors derive from a female donor with multiple sclerosis, enrolled in a pregnancy study.

The rearrangement joins TRBV27 to TRBJ2-7, with 10 bases identical to TRBD2. This CDR3 contains 14 residues. The germline gives CDR1 MNHEY, CDR2 SMNVEV (reference sequence). After removal of 5 bases from V and 3 bases from J, the junction contained 4 bases not matched to a gene. The CDR3 coding sequence is TGTGCCAGCAGTCGGACTAGCGGTTTCTACGAGCAGTACTTC. It is translated as CASSRTSGFYEQYF.

The chain employs TRBV10-3 and TRBJ2-7; TRBD2 matches 7 bases. CDR1 ENHRY and CDR2 SYGVKD come from the germline V gene. The CDR3 spans 13 residues. With V trimmed by 8 bases and J by 6 bases, 10 bases remained unmatched. CDR3 sequence (DNA): TGTGCCATCTCCCTCCGGGGGGAGGGCGAGCAGTACTTC. It translates to CAISLRGEGEQYF.

The chain recombines TRBV28 with TRBJ1-2; D might be TRBD1 (5 bases). Per the germline V gene, CDR1 is MDHEN and CDR2 is SYDVKM. The CDR3 sequence is 15 residues long. Trimming cost V 6 bases and J 1 base, with 15 bases left between them. The CDR3 region is CASSPPGVFNYGYTF. The CDR3 DNA reads TGTGCCAGCAGCCCCCCGGGGGTTTTTAACTATGGCTACACCTTC.

This sequence joins TRBV10-3 and TRBJ1-3; D is possibly TRBD1 (6 bases). Germline CDR1 is ENHRY and CDR2 is SYGVKD. V shed 4 bases and J shed 4 bases, with 11 bases lying between them. The CDR3 spans 14 residues. The CDR3 DNA reads as TGTGCCATCAGTGGCCCCGGGACAGGAAACACCATATATTTT. Protein: CAISGPGTGNTIYF.

This clone was detected only a few times. The chain carries TRBV4-2 and TRBJ1-2, with D possibly TRBD1 on 6 matching bases. V was cut by 1 base and J by 4 bases, with 16 bases left in between. Germline values: CDR1 LGHNA, CDR2 YNFKEQ. This CDR3 region has 16 residues. The CDR3 reads CASSQAIGGALYGYTF. CDR3 DNA: TGTGCCAGCAGCCAAGCCATTGGGGGGGCACTCTATGGCTACACCTTC.

The chain joins TRBV7-2 to TRBJ2-7, with 8 positions matching TRBD1. Losses at the gene ends were 5 bases for V and 1 base for J; bases not matched to a gene: 4. Germline loops: CDR1 SGHTA, CDR2 FQGNSA. CDR3 length: 14 amino acids. The CDR3 DNA sequence: TGTGCCAGCAGCCCGGACAGGGCTTCCTACGAGCAGTACTTC. This gives the protein CASSPDRASYEQYF.

The chain recombines TRBV6-5 with TRBJ1-1; TRBD1 agrees at 8 bases. Germline CDR1 is MNHEY and CDR2 is SVGAGI. V lost 6 bases to trimming and J lost 3 bases; unmatched junction nucleotides: 3. This CDR3 region has 13 residues. The CDR3 DNA sequence: TGTGCCAGCAGAAACAGGGGGGACACTGAAGCTTTCTTT. It translates to CASRNRGDTEAFF.

The gene calls are TRBV11-1 and TRBJ2-6; 7 bases line up with TRBD1. Trimming removed 4 bases from V and 12 bases from J; junction bases left unmatched: 12. The CDR3 totals 15 residues. Germline V gives CDR1 SGHAT, CDR2 FQDESV (reference sequence). The CDR3 reads CASSSDDRVSIVLTF. The CDR3 DNA follows: TGTGCCAGCAGCTCGGACGACAGGGTTTCTATCGTCCTGACTTTC.

The rearrangement links TRBV6-6 to TRBJ2-5, with 7 bases lining up with TRBD2. Germline CDR1 reads MNHNY; CDR2 reads SVGAGI (reference sequence). Trimming at V came to 6 bases and at J to 7 bases, leaving 8 bases not matched to a gene. CDR3 size: 13 residues. The CDR3 reads CASSRPGGGTQYF. CDR3 DNA: TGTGCCAGCAGCCGACCGGGGGGAGGGACCCAGTACTTC.

The rearrangement joins TRBV6-5 to TRBJ1-2; perhaps TRBD1 as D (6 bases). Germline CDR1 is MNHEY and CDR2 is SVGAGI. This CDR3 comprises 12 residues. With 5 bases removed from V and 5 bases from J, the gap between germline ends came to 9 bases. The CDR3 loop is CASSQQGYGYTF. CDR3 DNA: TGTGCCAGCAGTCAACAGGGATATGGCTACACCTTC.

CDR3 nucleotide sequence: TGTGCCAGCAGTTTTGGAGGAGGTCGGGGTCAGCCCCAGCATTTT. This encodes CASSFGGGRGQPQHF. The chain recombines TRBV28 with TRBJ1-5; D is ambiguous. Trimming shortened V by 3 bases and J by 6 bases, and 15 bases separated the two germline ends. The CDR3 length is 15 residues. The germline gives CDR1 MDHEN, CDR2 SYDVKM.

This clone has just one count. The genes are TRBV10-3 and TRBJ1-5, with unresolved D. V lost 7 bases and J 5 bases, leaving 12 bases between the germline ends. Germline V lookup: CDR1 ENHRY, CDR2 SYGVKD. The CDR3 totals 13 residues. The CDR3 sequence: CAIMSGLDQPQHF. The CDR3 DNA is TGTGCCATCATGTCGGGTCTAGATCAGCCCCAGCATTTT.

The chain has TRBV27 and TRBJ1-2, with D hard to call. This CDR3 is built from 14 residues. Germline CDR1 reads MNHEY; CDR2 reads SMNVEV (reference sequence). Between the trimmed V and J ends, which lost 2 bases and 4 bases, there was a span of 11 bases. CDR3 DNA: TGTGCCAGCAGTTTAGCGGGGTTAGGCTATGGCTACACCTTC. As protein: CASSLAGLGYGYTF.

V and J are TRBV2 and TRBJ2-5, with D hard to call. Germline V gene data show CDR1 as SNHLY and CDR2 as FYNNEI. The V and J ends lost 5 bases and 5 bases respectively, with 18 bases between them. The CDR3 runs to 15 residues. CDR3 amino acids: CASSNDGAVVETQYF. For the CDR3, the DNA is TGTGCCAGCAGTAATGACGGCGCGGTGGTGGAGACCCAGTACTTC.

The gene calls are TRBV11-2 and TRBJ2-5; D is possibly TRBD2 (6 bases). CDR3 length: 14 residues. The V gene lost 4 bases and the J gene lost 0 bases, with 9 bases spanning the gap. Germline V lookup: CDR1 SGHAT, CDR2 FQNNGV. The CDR3 spells CASSSGTYQETQYF. CDR3 sequence (DNA): TGTGCCAGCAGCTCCGGGACTTACCAAGAGACCCAGTACTTC.

This clone appeared a single time. The chain recombines TRBV6-1 with TRBJ2-2, with a tentative D call TRBD2 (7 bases). The CDR3 length is 15 residues. Germline CDR1 and CDR2: MNHNS and SASEGT. V gave up 6 bases and J gave up 5 bases, with 16 bases separating them. The CDR3 loop is CASRVQGGRTGELFF. CDR3 coding DNA: TGTGCCAGCAGGGTACAGGGAGGGAGGACCGGGGAGCTGTTTTTT.

Only one count was recorded for this clone. The chain employs TRBV28 and TRBJ1-1; 10 bases map to TRBD1. This CDR3 has 13 residues. J gave up 8 bases and V 5 bases, and 5 bases lay outside the gene matches. Germline V lookup: CDR1 MDHEN, CDR2 SYDVKM. CDR3 coding DNA: TGTGCCAGCAGTCCTTTGACAGGGGGCGAAGCTTTCTTT. Amino acids: CASSPLTGGEAFF.

Only a few counts were recorded for this clone. The CDR3 nucleotides read TGTGCCAGCAGTCGCGGCGGAGGGAGGAATGAGCAGTTCTTC. Protein: CASSRGGGRNEQFF. The chain links TRBV27 to TRBJ2-1; D is possibly TRBD2 (6 bases). V was trimmed by 5 bases and J by 7 bases, leaving 15 bases between them. Germline CDR1 and CDR2: MNHEY and SMNVEV (reference sequence). The CDR3 is made up of 14 amino acids.

This rearrangement joins TRBV5-1 to TRBJ2-5; D is possibly TRBD2 (5 bases). Germline V CDR1 and CDR2: SGHRS, YFSETQ. The V and J ends lost 4 bases and 2 bases respectively, with 12 bases between them. The CDR3 has 14 residues. In nucleotides, the CDR3 is TGCGCCAGCAGCACGGCTAGCAGACAAGAGACCCAGTACTTC. It is translated as CASSTASRQETQYF.

This rearrangement joins TRBV27 to TRBJ2-5, with 8 nucleotides matching TRBD1. Germline values: CDR1 MNHEY, CDR2 SMNVEV (reference sequence). J gave up 7 bases and V 6 bases, and 10 bases lay outside the gene matches. The CDR3 is made up of 14 amino acids. This chain's CDR3 is CASRGTGPRGTQYF. The CDR3 coding sequence is TGTGCCAGCAGGGGGACAGGTCCTAGAGGGACCCAGTACTTC.

The chain recombines TRBV13 with TRBJ2-3; perhaps TRBD2 as D (6 bases). Trimming left V 5 bases short and J 5 bases short, with 20 bases between. Germline V gene data show CDR1 as PRHDT and CDR2 as FYEKMQ (reference sequence). The CDR3 has 16 amino acids. CDR3 nucleotides: TGTGCCAGCAGCCCCGAGTGGGGGGTAGGAGGAGATACGCAGTATTTT. Protein: CASSPEWGVGGDTQYF.

The chain uses TRBV30 and TRBJ1-1, with D tentatively TRBD1 (5 bases). CDR1 and CDR2 from the germline V gene are GTSNPN and SVGIG (reference sequence). Trimming removed 4 bases at V and 4 bases at J, with 19 bases between. The CDR3 consists of 15 residues. Written as DNA, the CDR3 is TGTGCCTGGAATACGAAAGTCCAGGGAATCACTGAAGCTTTCTTT. It translates to CAWNTKVQGITEAFF.

The J gene is TRBJ2-7, the V gene TRBV5-1; tentatively, D is TRBD1 (6 bases). The CDR3 length is 13 residues. Germline V gene lookup returns CDR1 SGHRS and CDR2 YFSETQ. Trimming removed 5 bases from V and 2 bases from J, with 11 bases in between. The DNA of the CDR3 is TGCGCCAGCAGACAAGGGACAACCTACGAGCAGTACTTC. It yields the protein CASRQGTTYEQYF.

V is TRBV9 and J is TRBJ2-3; the match to TRBD2 covers 8 bases. The CDR3 runs to 15 residues. V gave up 0 bases and J gave up 7 bases; unmatched junction bases: 7. Germline V gene data show CDR1 as SGDLS and CDR2 as YYNGEE. DNA for the CDR3: TGTGCCAGCAGCGTAGAACTAGCGGATGGGCATACGCAGTATTTT. It encodes CASSVELADGHTQYF.

This chain joins TRBV7-9 and TRBJ1-2; D gene uncertain. CDR1 is SEHNR and CDR2 is FQNEAQ in the germline V gene (reference sequence). Trimming took off 7 bases at V and 6 bases at J, with 18 bases between the two ends. The CDR3 is 14 amino acids. CDR3 residues: CASTHPAGWNGYTF. CDR3 DNA: TGTGCCAGCACCCACCCGGCAGGTTGGAATGGCTACACCTTC.

J is TRBJ2-2 and V is TRBV5-4, with 8 nucleotides matching TRBD2. The junction had 7 bases not matched to a gene; V was cut back by 0 bases and J by 6 bases. The CDR3 extends over 16 amino acids. Germline V CDR1 and CDR2: SGHNT, YYREEE (reference sequence). CDR3 residues: CASSLEAGELAGELFF. CDR3 nucleotides: TGTGCCAGCAGCTTGGAAGCGGGAGAGTTGGCCGGGGAGCTGTTTTTT.

This clone was picked up a small number of times. This chain uses TRBV5-6 with TRBJ1-2; D remains unclear. Germline CDR1 is SGHDT and CDR2 is YYEEEE. V lost 0 bases, J lost 7 bases, and 4 bases lay in between. The CDR3 totals 11 residues. CDR3 sequence: CASSLEAGYTF. CDR3 in DNA: TGTGCCAGCAGCTTGGAAGCTGGCTACACCTTC.

This chain joins TRBV4-3 and TRBJ2-5; 8 bases match TRBD2. V dropped 0 bases and J dropped 4; count of bases not matched to a gene: 10. Germline V gene sequence: CDR1 LGHNA, CDR2 YSLEER. This CDR3 is built from 17 residues. The CDR3 sequence is CASSQEGLAGKGETQYF. CDR3 coding DNA: TGCGCCAGCAGCCAAGAAGGGCTAGCGGGTAAAGGAGAGACCCAGTACTTC.

In this sample, this clone turned up a few times. V and J are TRBV19 and TRBJ1-2; D perhaps matches TRBD1 (6 bases). The germline V gene has CDR1 LNHDA and CDR2 SQIVND (reference sequence). The CDR3 has 14 amino acids. Trimming left V 3 bases short and J 6 bases short, with 14 bases between. Here the CDR3 reads CASSILGGPDGYTF. The CDR3 DNA sequence: TGTGCCAGTAGTATCCTGGGGGGGCCGGATGGCTACACCTTC.

This chain uses TRBV7-9 with TRBJ2-7; tentatively, D is TRBD2 (5 bases). Deletions cut 3 bases from V and 2 bases from J, with 8 bases between. The V gene's germline CDR1 is SEHNR and CDR2 FQNEAQ (reference sequence). CDR3 length: 13 residues. In DNA, the CDR3 is TGTGCCAGCAGCTTTGCGGGCACCTACGAGCAGTACTTC. It codes for CASSFAGTYEQYF. Complete variable domain (other parts from reference TRBV7-9 and TRBJ2-7): DTGVSQNPRHKITKRGQNVTFRCDPISEHNRLYWYRQTLGQGPEFLTYFQNEAQLEKSRLLSDRFSAERPKGSFSTLEIQRTEQGDSAMYLCASSFAGTYEQYFGPGTRLTVT.